This record looks at one T cell receptor (beta chain) sequence and its context. The antigen remains undetermined. Participating donors were healthy, HIV-negative adults free of recent acute infections or vaccinations. The sample belongs to a study of shared clonotypes between healthy human individuals. Study-level information: The cohort had two women and a few men, ages 18 to 49. Study conclusions and caveats: Several donors showed sharing of about 4.8% of naive CD4 clonotypes.

Method: immunoSEQ multiplex PCR; TCRdb's copy keeps in-frame clones and lacks some. The data show around 2.5 million clones, 93% seen once. This CDR3 has 14 residues. V was clipped by 2 bases and J by 8 bases, with 15 bases between them. CDR1 and CDR2 (germline): SGHRS, YFSETQ. Sequenced: naive CD4+ T cells from PBMCs. The subset denotes: CD45RA+ positively selected. This clonotype was obtained from a man aged 18 to 30 in good health. Some clones in this sample may be carry-over from other donors' samples. This chain links TRBV5-1 with TRBJ2-3, with TRBD2 as a possible D gene (6 bases). The CDR3 region is CASSFSPGTSTQYF. For the CDR3, the DNA is TGCGCCAGCAGCTTTTCTCCCGGGACTTCTACGCAGTATTTT.